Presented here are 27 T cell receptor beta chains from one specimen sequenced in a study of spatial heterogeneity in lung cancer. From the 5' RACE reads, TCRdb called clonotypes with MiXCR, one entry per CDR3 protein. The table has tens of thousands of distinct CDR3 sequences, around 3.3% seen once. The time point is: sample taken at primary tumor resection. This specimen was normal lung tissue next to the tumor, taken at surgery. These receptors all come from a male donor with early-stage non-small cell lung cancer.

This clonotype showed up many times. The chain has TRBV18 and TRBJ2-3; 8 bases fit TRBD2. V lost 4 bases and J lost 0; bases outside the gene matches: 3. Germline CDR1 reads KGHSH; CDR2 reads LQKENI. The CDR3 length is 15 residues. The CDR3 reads CASSLLADSTDTQYF. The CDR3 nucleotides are TGTGCCAGCTCACTACTAGCGGATAGCACAGATACGCAGTATTTT.

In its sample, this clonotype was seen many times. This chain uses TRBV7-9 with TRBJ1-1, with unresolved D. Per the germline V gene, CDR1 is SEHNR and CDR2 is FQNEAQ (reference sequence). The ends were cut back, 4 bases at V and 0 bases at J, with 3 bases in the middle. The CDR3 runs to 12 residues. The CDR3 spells CASSSVNTEAFF. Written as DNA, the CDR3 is TGTGCCAGCAGCTCGGTGAACACTGAAGCTTTCTTT.

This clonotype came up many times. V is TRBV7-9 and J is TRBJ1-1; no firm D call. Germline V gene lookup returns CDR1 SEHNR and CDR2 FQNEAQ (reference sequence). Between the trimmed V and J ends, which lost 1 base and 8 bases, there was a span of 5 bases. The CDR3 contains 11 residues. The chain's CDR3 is CASSLGVEAFF. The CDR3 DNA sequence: TGTGCCAGCAGCTTAGGGGTAGAAGCTTTCTTT.

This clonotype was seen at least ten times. The CDR3 DNA sequence: TGTGCCAGCAGCTCCACGCCGTACGAGCAGTACTTC. It yields the protein CASSSTPYEQYF. This chain uses TRBV7-9 with TRBJ2-7; D remains ambiguous. Germline V lookup: CDR1 SEHNR, CDR2 FQNEAQ (reference sequence). CDR3 length equals 12 residues. The ends were cut back, 4 bases at V and 4 bases at J, with 8 bases in the middle.

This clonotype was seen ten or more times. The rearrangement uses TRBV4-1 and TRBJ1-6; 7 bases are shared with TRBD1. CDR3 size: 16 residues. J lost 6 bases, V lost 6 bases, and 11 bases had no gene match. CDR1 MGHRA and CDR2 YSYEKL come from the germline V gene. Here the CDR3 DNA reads TGCGCCAGCAGAACTAACCGGGACAGTGGTAATTCACCCCTCCACTTT. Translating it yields CASRTNRDSGNSPLHF.

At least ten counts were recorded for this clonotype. The CDR3 sequence is CASSPGTGASRHGYTF. The CDR3 DNA is TGTGCCAGCAGCCCCGGGACAGGGGCCTCCAGACATGGCTACACCTTC. The gene calls are TRBV28 and TRBJ1-2, with TRBD1 matching 10 bases. After removal of 6 bases from V and 6 bases from J, the junction contained 13 bases not matched to a gene. Germline V gene lookup returns CDR1 MDHEN and CDR2 SYDVKM. CDR3 length: 16 residues.

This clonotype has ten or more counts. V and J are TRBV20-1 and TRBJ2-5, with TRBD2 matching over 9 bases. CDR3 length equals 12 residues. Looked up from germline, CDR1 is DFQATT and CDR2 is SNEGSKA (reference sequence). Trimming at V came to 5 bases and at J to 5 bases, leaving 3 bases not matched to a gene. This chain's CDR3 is CSAGGLAETQYF. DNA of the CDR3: TGCAGTGCTGGAGGACTAGCGGAGACCCAGTACTTC.

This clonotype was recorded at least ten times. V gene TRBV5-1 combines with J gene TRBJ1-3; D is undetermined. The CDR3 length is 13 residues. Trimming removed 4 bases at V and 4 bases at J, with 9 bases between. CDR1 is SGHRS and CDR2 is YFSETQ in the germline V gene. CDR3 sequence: CASSEGFGNTIYF. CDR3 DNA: TGCGCCAGCAGCGAAGGGTTCGGAAACACCATATATTTT. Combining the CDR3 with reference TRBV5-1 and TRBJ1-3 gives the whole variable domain KAGVTQTPRYLIKTRGQQVTLSCSPISGHRSVSWYQQTPGQGLQFLFEYFSETQRNKGNFPGRFSGRQFSNSRSEMNVSTLELGDSALYLCASSEGFGNTIYFGEGSWLTVV.

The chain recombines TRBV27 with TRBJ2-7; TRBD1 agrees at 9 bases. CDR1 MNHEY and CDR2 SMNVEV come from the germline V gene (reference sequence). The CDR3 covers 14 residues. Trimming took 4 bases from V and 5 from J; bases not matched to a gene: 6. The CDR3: CASSWDRDNDEQYF. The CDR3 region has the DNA TGTGCCAGCAGTTGGGACAGGGATAACGACGAGCAGTACTTC.

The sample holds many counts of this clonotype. The CDR3 nucleotides are TGTGCCAGCAGTCCCTCGACTAGCGCAGAGACCCAGTACTTC. Translating gives CASSPSTSAETQYF. V usage is TRBV12-3 or TRBV12-4 and J usage is TRBJ2-5, with 8 bases matching TRBD2. The CDR3 has 14 amino acids. V dropped 5 bases and J dropped 4; count of bases not matched to a gene: 6.

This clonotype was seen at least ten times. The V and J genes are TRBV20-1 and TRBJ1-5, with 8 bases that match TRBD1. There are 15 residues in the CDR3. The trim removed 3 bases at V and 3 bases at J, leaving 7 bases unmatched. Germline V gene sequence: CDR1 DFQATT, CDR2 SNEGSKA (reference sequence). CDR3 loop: CSARSRDRYNQPQHF. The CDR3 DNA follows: TGCAGTGCTAGGAGCCGGGACAGGTACAATCAGCCCCAGCATTTT.

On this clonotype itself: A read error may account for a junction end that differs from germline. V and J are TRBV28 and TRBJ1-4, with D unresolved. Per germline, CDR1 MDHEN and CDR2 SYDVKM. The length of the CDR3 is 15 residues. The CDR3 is CVSLRQVASIEKLFF. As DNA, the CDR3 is TGTGTCAGCTTACGCCAGGTGGCATCAATTGAAAAACTGTTTTTT.

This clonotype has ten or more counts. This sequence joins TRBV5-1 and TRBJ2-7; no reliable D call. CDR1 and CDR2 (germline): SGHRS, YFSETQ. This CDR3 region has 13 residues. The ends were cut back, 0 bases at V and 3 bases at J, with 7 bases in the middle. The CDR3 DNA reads TGCGCCAGCAGCTTGGCCCGTGACTACGAGCAGTACTTC. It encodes CASSLARDYEQYF.

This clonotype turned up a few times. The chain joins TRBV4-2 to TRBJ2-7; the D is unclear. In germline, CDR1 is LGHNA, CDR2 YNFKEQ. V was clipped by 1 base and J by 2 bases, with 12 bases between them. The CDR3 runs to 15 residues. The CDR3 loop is CASSQVYRATYEQYF. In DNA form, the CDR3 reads TGTGCCAGCAGCCAAGTTTACAGAGCCACCTACGAGCAGTACTTC.

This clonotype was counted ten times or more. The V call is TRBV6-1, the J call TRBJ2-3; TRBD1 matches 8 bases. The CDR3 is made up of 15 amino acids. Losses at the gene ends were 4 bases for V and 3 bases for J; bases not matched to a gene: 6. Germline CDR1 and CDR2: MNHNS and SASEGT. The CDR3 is CASSAQGAETDTQYF. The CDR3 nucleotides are TGTGCCAGCAGTGCGCAGGGGGCTGAGACAGATACGCAGTATTTT.

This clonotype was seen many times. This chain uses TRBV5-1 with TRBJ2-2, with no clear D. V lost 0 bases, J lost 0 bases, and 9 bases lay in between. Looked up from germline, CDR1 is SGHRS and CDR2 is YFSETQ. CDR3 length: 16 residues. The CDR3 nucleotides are TGCGCCAGCAGCTTGGAAGCGTTCGCGAACACCGGGGAGCTGTTTTTT. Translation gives CASSLEAFANTGELFF.

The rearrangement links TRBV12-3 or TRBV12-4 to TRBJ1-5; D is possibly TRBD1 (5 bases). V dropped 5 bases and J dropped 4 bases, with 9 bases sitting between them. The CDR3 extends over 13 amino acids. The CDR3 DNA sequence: TGTGCCAGCAGTCAGGGATTGAATCAGCCCCAGCATTTT. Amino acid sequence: CASSQGLNQPQHF.

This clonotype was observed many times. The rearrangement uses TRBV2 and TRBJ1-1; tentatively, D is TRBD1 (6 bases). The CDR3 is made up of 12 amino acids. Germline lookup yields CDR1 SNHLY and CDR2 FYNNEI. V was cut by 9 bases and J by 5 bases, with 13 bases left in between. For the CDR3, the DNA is TGTGCCAGTCTACAGGGAGGAACTGAAGCTTTCTTT. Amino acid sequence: CASLQGGTEAFF.

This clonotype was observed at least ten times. The CDR3 nucleotides read TGCAGTGCTAGGCCGGGACTAGCGGGGACCGAGCAGTACTTC. Its protein product is CSARPGLAGTEQYF. The chain carries TRBV20-1 and TRBJ2-7; 13 nucleotides agree with TRBD2. CDR1 DFQATT and CDR2 SNEGSKA come from the germline V gene (reference sequence). The CDR3 is 14 residues long. Trimming took 3 bases from V and 6 from J; bases not matched to a gene: 5.

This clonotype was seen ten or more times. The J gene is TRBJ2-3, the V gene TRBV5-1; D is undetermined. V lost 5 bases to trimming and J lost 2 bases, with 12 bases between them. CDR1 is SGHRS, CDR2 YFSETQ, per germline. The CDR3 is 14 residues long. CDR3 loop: CASRTGQITDTQYF. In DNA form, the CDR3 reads TGCGCCAGCAGGACCGGGCAGATCACAGATACGCAGTATTTT.

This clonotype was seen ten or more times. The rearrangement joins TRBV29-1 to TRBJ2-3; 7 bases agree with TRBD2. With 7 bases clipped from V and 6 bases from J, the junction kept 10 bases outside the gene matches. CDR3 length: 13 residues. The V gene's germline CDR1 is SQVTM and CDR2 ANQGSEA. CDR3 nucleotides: TGCAGCGGATCGGGACTATCGGGGGATACGCAGTATTTT. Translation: CSGSGLSGDTQYF.

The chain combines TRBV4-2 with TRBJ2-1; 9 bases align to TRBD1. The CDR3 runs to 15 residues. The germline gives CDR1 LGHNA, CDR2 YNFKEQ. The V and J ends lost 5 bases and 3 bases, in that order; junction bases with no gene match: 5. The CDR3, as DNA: TGTGCCAGCAGCATTACAGGGGGCGTCTACAATGAGCAGTTCTTC. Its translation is CASSITGGVYNEQFF.

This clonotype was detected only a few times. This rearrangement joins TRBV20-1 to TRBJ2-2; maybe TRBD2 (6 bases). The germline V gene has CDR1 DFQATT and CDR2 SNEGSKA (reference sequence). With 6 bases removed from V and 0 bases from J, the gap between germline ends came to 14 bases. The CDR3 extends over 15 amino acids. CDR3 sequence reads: CSAESGTSNTGELFF. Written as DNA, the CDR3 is TGCAGTGCCGAATCCGGGACTTCGAACACCGGGGAGCTGTTTTTT.

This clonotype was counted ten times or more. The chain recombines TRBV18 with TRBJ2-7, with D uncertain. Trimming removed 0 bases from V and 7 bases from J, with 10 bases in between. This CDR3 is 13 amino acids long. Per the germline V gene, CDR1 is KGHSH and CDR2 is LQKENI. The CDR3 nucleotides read TGTGCCAGCTCACCACCTACCTTACGGGAGCAGTACTTC. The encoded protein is CASSPPTLREQYF. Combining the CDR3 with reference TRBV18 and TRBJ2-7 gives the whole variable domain NAGVMQNPRHLVRRRGQEARLRCSPMKGHSHVYWYRQLPEEGLKFMVYLQKENIIDESGMPKERFSAEFPKEGPSILRIQQVVRGDSAAYFCASSPPTLREQYFGPGTRLTVT.

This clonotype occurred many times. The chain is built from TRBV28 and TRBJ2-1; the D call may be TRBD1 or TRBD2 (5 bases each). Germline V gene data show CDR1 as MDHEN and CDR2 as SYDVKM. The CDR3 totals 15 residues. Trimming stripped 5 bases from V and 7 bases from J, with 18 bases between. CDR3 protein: CASSPEGEFKNEQFF. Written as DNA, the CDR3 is TGTGCCAGCAGTCCCGAAGGGGAGTTCAAAAATGAGCAGTTCTTC.

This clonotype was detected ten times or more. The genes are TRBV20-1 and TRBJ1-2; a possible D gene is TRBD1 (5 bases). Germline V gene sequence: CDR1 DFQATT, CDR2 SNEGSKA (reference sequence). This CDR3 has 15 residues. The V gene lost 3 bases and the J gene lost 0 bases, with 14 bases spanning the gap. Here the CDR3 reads CSARGSGRSNYGYTF. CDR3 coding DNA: TGCAGTGCTAGGGGTTCGGGACGGTCTAACTATGGCTACACCTTC.

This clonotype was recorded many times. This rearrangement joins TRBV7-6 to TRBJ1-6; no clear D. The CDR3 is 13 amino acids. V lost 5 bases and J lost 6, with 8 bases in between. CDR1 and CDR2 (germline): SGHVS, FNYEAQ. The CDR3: CASSAQPNSPLHF. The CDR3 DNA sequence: TGTGCCAGCAGCGCGCAACCTAATTCACCCCTCCACTTT.